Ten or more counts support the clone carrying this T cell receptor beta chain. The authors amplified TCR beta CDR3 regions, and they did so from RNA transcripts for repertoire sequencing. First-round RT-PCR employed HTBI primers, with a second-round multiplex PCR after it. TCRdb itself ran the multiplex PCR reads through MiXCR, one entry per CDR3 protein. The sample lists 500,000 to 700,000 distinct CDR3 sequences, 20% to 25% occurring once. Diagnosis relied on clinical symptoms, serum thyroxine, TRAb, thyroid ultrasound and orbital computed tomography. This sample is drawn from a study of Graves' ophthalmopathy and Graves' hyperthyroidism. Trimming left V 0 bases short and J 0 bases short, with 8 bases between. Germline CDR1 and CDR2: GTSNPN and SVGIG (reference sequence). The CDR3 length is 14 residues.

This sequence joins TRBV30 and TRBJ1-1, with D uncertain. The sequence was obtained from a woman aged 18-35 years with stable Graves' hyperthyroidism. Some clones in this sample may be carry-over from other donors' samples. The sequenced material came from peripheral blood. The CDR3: CAWSVKGMNTEAFF. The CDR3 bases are TGTGCCTGGAGTGTAAAGGGAATGAACACTGAAGCTTTCTTT.